The 2 T cell receptor beta chains presented below share a single source sample, sequenced in a study of T cells after somatic rescue of genetic block. Measured with immunoSEQ multiplex PCR; TCRdb has only the in-frame clones, and not every one. The data show approximately 78,000 clones, more than 75% seen once. What was sequenced was peripheral blood mononuclear cells (PBMCs). Receptor source: a young man.

The chain recombines TRBV11-2 with TRBJ2-5; TRBD1 or TRBD2 may be the D gene (5 bases each). Trimming shortened V by 5 bases and J by 6 bases, and 10 bases separated the two germline ends. CDR1 and CDR2 (germline): SGHAT, FQNNGV. This CDR3 has 12 residues. DNA of the CDR3: TGTGCCAGCAGCGAGAGGGGAAAGACCCAGTACTTC. Translated, it gives CASSERGKTQYF.

V and J are TRBV7-9 and TRBJ2-7; D remains ambiguous. The CDR3 is 14 amino acids. The V end lost 1 base, the J end lost 5 bases, and 12 bases lay between the germline ends. Germline values: CDR1 SEHNR, CDR2 FQNEAQ (reference sequence). CDR3 sequence: CASSLVKSADEQYF. CDR3 nucleotides: TGTGCCAGCAGCTTAGTAAAGTCTGCCGACGAGCAGTACTTC.